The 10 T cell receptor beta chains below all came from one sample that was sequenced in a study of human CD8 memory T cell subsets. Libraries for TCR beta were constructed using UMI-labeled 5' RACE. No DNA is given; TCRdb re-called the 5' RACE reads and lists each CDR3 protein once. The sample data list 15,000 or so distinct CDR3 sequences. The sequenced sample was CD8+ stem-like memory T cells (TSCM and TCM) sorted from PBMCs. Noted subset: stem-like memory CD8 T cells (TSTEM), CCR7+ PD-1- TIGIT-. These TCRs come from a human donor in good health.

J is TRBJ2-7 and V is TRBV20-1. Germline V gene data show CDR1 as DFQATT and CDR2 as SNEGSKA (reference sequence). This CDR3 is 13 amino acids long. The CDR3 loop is CSASLGNPYEQYF.

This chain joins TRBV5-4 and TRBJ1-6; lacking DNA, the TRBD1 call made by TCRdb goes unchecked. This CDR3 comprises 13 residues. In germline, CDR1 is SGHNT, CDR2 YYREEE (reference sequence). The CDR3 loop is CASHDSSNSPLHF.

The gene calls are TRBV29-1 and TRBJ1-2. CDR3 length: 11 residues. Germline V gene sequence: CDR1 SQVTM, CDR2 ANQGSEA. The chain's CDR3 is CSVKSMYGYTF.

The CDR3 here is CASSESRSYYGYTF. V is TRBV10-2 and J is TRBJ1-2. The CDR3 runs 14 residues. CDR1 and CDR2 (germline): WSHSY, SAAADI.

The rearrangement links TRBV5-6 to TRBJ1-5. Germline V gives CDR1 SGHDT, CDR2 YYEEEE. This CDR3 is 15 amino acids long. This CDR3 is CASSLGDFSNQPQHF.

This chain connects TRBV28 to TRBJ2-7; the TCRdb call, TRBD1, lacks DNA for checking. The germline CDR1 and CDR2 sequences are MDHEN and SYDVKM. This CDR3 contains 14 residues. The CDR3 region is CASSFQGTGVWEYF.

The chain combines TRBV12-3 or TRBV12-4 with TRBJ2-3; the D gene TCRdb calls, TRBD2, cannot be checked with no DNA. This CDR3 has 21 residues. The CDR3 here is CASSLPYRASGGQGVEDTQYF.

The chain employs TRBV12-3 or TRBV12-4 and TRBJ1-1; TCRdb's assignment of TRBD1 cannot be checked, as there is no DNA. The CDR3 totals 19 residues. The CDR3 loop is CASSFSPTRNDRPNTEAFF.

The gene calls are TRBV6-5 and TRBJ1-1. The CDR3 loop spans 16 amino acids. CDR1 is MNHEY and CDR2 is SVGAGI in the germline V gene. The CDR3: CANTWTQVGMNTEAFF.

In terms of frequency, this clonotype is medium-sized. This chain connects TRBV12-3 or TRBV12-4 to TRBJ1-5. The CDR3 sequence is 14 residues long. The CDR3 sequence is CASSFGGDGQPQHF.